This TCR beta chain was retrieved from a study of beta chain features in type 1 diabetes. Study at large: Examined across all samples were over 85 million sorted cells.

The single heparinised draw taken from each donor contained about 100 mL of blood on average. Every isolated RNA sample was fully reverse transcribed, so sequencing captured expressed TCRB transcripts. Repertoires were generated with immunoSEQ multiplex PCR, while TCRdb's copy carries only in-frame clones and drops some. The top ten clones hold 0.01% of a sample with 400,000 or so clones, 10% to 15% of them seen once. This clone was detected a few times. As yet, its antigen is unknown. The sample has other DNA sequences that encode this CDR3 too. Germline CDR1 SGDLS, CDR2 YYNGEE. CDR3 size: 15 residues. V lost 0 bases, J lost 10 bases, and 6 bases stayed unmatched. General study points: Significant though moderate, a shortening of TCRB CDR3s appeared in all four CD4+ subsets of Type 1 diabetes patients.

The sequence came from a woman aged 18-29 years with type 1 diabetes. The specimen was naive CD4+ T cells from blood. The chain combines TRBV9 with TRBJ1-6, with 8 bases matching TRBD1. The CDR3 DNA reads TGTGCCAGCAGCGTAGCCGGACAGGGCGGCTCACCCCTCCACTTT. It specifies CASSVAGQGGSPLHF.